The entry that follows covers one TCR beta chain sequence. As yet, its antigen is unknown. The data were produced by immunoSEQ multiplex PCR, yet TCRdb's version contains in-frame clones alone and is incomplete. The sample yields roughly 2,300,000 clones, 85% to 95% seen once. This entry comes from a study of shared clonotypes between healthy human individuals. Study outcomes and limitations: Lower generation probabilities were found for non-shared clonotypes than for those shared by all four donors. Sequencing of the sorted subsets was shown by rarefaction to be incomplete despite large depth. With several donors compared, 5% to 5.5% of naive CD4 clonotypes were shared.

Germline V gene data show CDR1 as KGHSH and CDR2 as LQKENI. V was cut by 4 bases and J by 0 bases, with 9 bases left in between. This CDR3 has 14 residues. The chain links TRBV18 to TRBJ1-1; no clear D gene. This clonotype was sampled from a man aged 18 to 35 in good health. Some clones in this sample may be carry-over from other donors' samples. The sample was naive CD4+ T cells from PBMCs. Subset indicated: CD45RA+ positively selected. CDR3: CASSRTDLNTEAFF. As DNA, the CDR3 is TGTGCCAGCTCACGGACGGATTTGAACACTGAAGCTTTCTTT. Full variable domain (rest looked up from reference TRBV18 and TRBJ1-1): NAGVMQNPRHLVRRRGQEARLRCSPMKGHSHVYWYRQLPEEGLKFMVYLQKENIIDESGMPKERFSAEFPKEGPSILRIQQVVRGDSAAYFCASSRTDLNTEAFFGQGTRLTVV.